This is a list of T cell receptor beta chains from one sample in a study of PD-L1 blockade in urothelial cancer. TCRdb keeps only in-frame clones here, not all; method: immunoSEQ multiplex PCR. The sample carries 100,000 to 150,000 clones, roughly 83% recorded once. The source material was PBMCs, sampled around atezolizumab (anti-PD-L1) treatment. The receptors come from a man aged 45 to 65 with urothelial cancer. The CDR3 runs from the conserved cysteine through the conserved F or W. The order of the fields is clone size, D gene, V gene, J gene, CDR3 DNA, CDR3 protein. The D gene is left open where the match is weak. Size tells how often a clone was seen (once, few, many) or the class of an expanded clone, and some rows leave it out.

abundance: NA; d_gene: NA; v_gene: TRBV28; j_gene: TRBJ1-6; CDR3nt: TGTGCCAGCAGTTTAGACACATATAATTCACCCCTCCACTTT; CDR3aa: CASSLDTYNSPLHF
abundance: NA; d_gene: NA; v_gene: TRBV21-1; j_gene: TRBJ1-2; CDR3nt: TGTGCCAGCAGCAAAGTCCCTCCTAAGGGGGAGAACTATGGCTACACCTTC; CDR3aa: CASSKVPPKGENYGYTF
abundance: NA; d_gene: NA; v_gene: TRBV30; j_gene: TRBJ2-1; CDR3nt: TGTGCCTGGAGACCACCTGGTAGTCATGAGCAGTTCTTC; CDR3aa: CAWRPPGSHEQFF
abundance: NA; d_gene: NA; v_gene: TRBV4-1; j_gene: TRBJ1-5; CDR3nt: TGCGCCAGCAGCCATGTAGCAGATAGCAATCAGCCCCAGCATTTT; CDR3aa: CASSHVADSNQPQHF
abundance: NA; d_gene: NA; v_gene: TRBV5-6; j_gene: TRBJ2-1; CDR3nt: TGTGCCAGCAGCTTGGCAGGGTATGAGCAGTTCTTC; CDR3aa: CASSLAGYEQFF
abundance: NA; d_gene: NA; v_gene: TRBV2; j_gene: TRBJ2-3; CDR3nt: TGTGCCACCGCCCGGGTCACAGATACGCAGTATTTT; CDR3aa: CATARVTDTQYF
abundance: NA; d_gene: NA; v_gene: TRBV6-6; j_gene: TRBJ2-1; CDR3nt: TGTGCCAGCGCGTACAGGTCCTACAATGAGCAGTTCTTC; CDR3aa: CASAYRSYNEQFF
abundance: NA; d_gene: NA; v_gene: TRBV2; j_gene: TRBJ2-6; CDR3nt: TGTGCCAGCAGTGAACGACAGCTCTCTGGGGCCAACGTCCTGACTTTC; CDR3aa: CASSERQLSGANVLTF
abundance: NA; d_gene: TRBD2; v_gene: TRBV5-1; j_gene: TRBJ2-7; CDR3nt: TGCGCCAGCAGCCCGGGGACTAGCGCCAACTACGAGCAGTACTTC; CDR3aa: CASSPGTSANYEQYF
abundance: NA; d_gene: NA; v_gene: TRBV6-1; j_gene: TRBJ2-7; CDR3nt: TGTGCCAGCAGTGAGGCAGGCTACGAGCAGTACTTC; CDR3aa: CASSEAGYEQYF
abundance: few; d_gene: NA; v_gene: TRBV27; j_gene: TRBJ2-2; CDR3nt: TGTGCCAGCAGTCCAATTGACACCGGGGAGCTGTTTTTT; CDR3aa: CASSPIDTGELFF
abundance: NA; d_gene: NA; v_gene: TRBV28; j_gene: TRBJ2-5; CDR3nt: TGTGCCAGCAGTTTTCAGGGAACAAAGACCCAGTACTTC; CDR3aa: CASSFQGTKTQYF
abundance: NA; d_gene: TRBD1; v_gene: TRBV27; j_gene: TRBJ1-2; CDR3nt: TGTGCCAGTAAACAGGGGATCTATGGCTACACCTTC; CDR3aa: CASKQGIYGYTF
abundance: NA; d_gene: NA; v_gene: TRBV2; j_gene: TRBJ1-2; CDR3nt: TGTGCCAGCAGTGAAGCCCTTAACTATGGCTACACCTTC; CDR3aa: CASSEALNYGYTF
abundance: NA; d_gene: TRBD2; v_gene: TRBV5-4; j_gene: TRBJ2-7; CDR3nt: TGTGCCAGCAGCTCGGCCATGACTAGCGCTCCCTACGAGCAGTACTTC; CDR3aa: CASSSAMTSAPYEQYF
abundance: once; d_gene: NA; v_gene: TRBV7-3; j_gene: TRBJ2-2; CDR3nt: TGTGCCAGCAGCTTAAGGGGAGGGAACACCGGGGAGCTGTTTTTT; CDR3aa: CASSLRGGNTGELFF
abundance: once; d_gene: TRBD2; v_gene: TRBV11-2; j_gene: TRBJ2-2; CDR3nt: TGTGCCAGCAGAGGGACTAGCGGCACCGGGGAGCTGTTTTTT; CDR3aa: CASRGTSGTGELFF
abundance: NA; d_gene: NA; v_gene: TRBV7-9; j_gene: TRBJ2-5; CDR3nt: TGTGCCAGCAGCTTAAACCGGGAGACCCAGTACTTC; CDR3aa: CASSLNRETQYF
abundance: NA; d_gene: TRBD2; v_gene: TRBV4-1; j_gene: TRBJ2-1; CDR3nt: TGCGCCAGCAGCTCAGGACTAGCGGGAGGTTGGGAGCAGTTCTTC; CDR3aa: CASSSGLAGGWEQFF
abundance: NA; d_gene: TRBD1; v_gene: TRBV15; j_gene: TRBJ2-6; CDR3nt: TGTGCCACCAGCGCAAGTCAGGGACAGGGACTATCTTGGGGGGCCAACGTCCTGACTTTC; CDR3aa: CATSASQGQGLSWGANVLTF
abundance: NA; d_gene: TRBD2; v_gene: TRBV28; j_gene: TRBJ2-4; CDR3nt: TGTGCCAGCAGTTCGAAGGGACTAGCGGGAGGCGGAAACATTCAGTACTTC; CDR3aa: CASSSKGLAGGGNIQYF
abundance: NA; d_gene: TRBD1; v_gene: TRBV6-1; j_gene: TRBJ2-7; CDR3nt: TGTGCCAGCAGTCGGGACAGGTTATACGAGCAGTACTTC; CDR3aa: CASSRDRLYEQYF
abundance: once; d_gene: TRBD2; v_gene: TRBV5-6; j_gene: TRBJ2-3; CDR3nt: TGTGCCAGCAGCTCTCCGGGACTAGCGGCTTATTTCGAGTATTTT; CDR3aa: CASSSPGLAAYFEYF
abundance: once; d_gene: NA; v_gene: TRBV9; j_gene: TRBJ2-7; CDR3nt: TGTGCGGAACTAACGGCATCCTACGAGCAGTACTTC; CDR3aa: CAELTASYEQYF
abundance: NA; d_gene: NA; v_gene: TRBV6-5; j_gene: TRBJ1-2; CDR3nt: TGTGCCAGCAGTTTACAGGCCTCCTATGGCTACACCTTC; CDR3aa: CASSLQASYGYTF
abundance: NA; d_gene: TRBD1; v_gene: TRBV7-7; j_gene: TRBJ2-5; CDR3nt: TGTGCTAGCAGCTTAGTGGGACAGGGGCTGGAGACCCAGTACTTC; CDR3aa: CASSLVGQGLETQYF
abundance: once; d_gene: TRBD1; v_gene: TRBV10-1; j_gene: TRBJ2-5; CDR3nt: TGCGCCAGCAGTGAGGCGGGACAGGGGCGAGAGACCCAGTACTTC; CDR3aa: CASSEAGQGRETQYF
abundance: few; d_gene: NA; v_gene: TRBV5-4; j_gene: TRBJ2-7; CDR3nt: TGTGCCAGCAGCTTGGCACAATACGACTCCTACGAGCAGTACTTC; CDR3aa: CASSLAQYDSYEQYF
abundance: few; d_gene: TRBD2; v_gene: TRBV11-3; j_gene: TRBJ2-3; CDR3nt: TGTGCCAGCAGCTTAGGGACTAGCGACACAGATACGCAGTATTTT; CDR3aa: CASSLGTSDTDTQYF
abundance: once; d_gene: TRBD1; v_gene: TRBV13; j_gene: TRBJ2-5; CDR3nt: TGTGCCAGCAGCAGAACCGGGACAGGGGACCACCAAGAGACCCAGTACTTC; CDR3aa: CASSRTGTGDHQETQYF
abundance: NA; d_gene: TRBD2; v_gene: TRBV5-4; j_gene: TRBJ2-5; CDR3nt: TGTGCCAGCAGCGTCAGGACTAGGCAAGAGACCCAGTACTTC; CDR3aa: CASSVRTRQETQYF
abundance: NA; d_gene: TRBD1; v_gene: TRBV6-5; j_gene: TRBJ1-2; CDR3nt: TGTGCCAGCAGACAATCCGGGACAGTTGTTGACTACACCTTC; CDR3aa: CASRQSGTVVDYTF
abundance: NA; d_gene: TRBD2; v_gene: TRBV18; j_gene: TRBJ2-1; CDR3nt: TGTGCCAGCTCCGCCGTAGCGGGAGTAATGAATGAGCAGTTCTTC; CDR3aa: CASSAVAGVMNEQFF
abundance: many; d_gene: TRBD2; v_gene: TRBV10-2; j_gene: TRBJ2-1; CDR3nt: TGCGCCAGTACCGCTAGCGGAAGCTCCTACAATGAGCAGTTCTTC; CDR3aa: CASTASGSSYNEQFF
abundance: NA; d_gene: TRBD1; v_gene: TRBV18; j_gene: TRBJ2-2; CDR3nt: TGTGCCAGCTCACCCGATATCGGACAGGGGGCGCGTGAGCTGTTTTTT; CDR3aa: CASSPDIGQGARELFF
abundance: NA; d_gene: NA; v_gene: TRBV18; j_gene: TRBJ2-7; CDR3nt: TGTGCCAGCTCACCACTTCACAGGCGCTACGAGCAGTACTTC; CDR3aa: CASSPLHRRYEQYF
abundance: NA; d_gene: TRBD2; v_gene: TRBV7-2; j_gene: TRBJ2-2; CDR3nt: TGTGCCAGCAGCTTAGTACTAGCGGGAGGTTGGGCCGGGGAGCTGTTTTTT; CDR3aa: CASSLVLAGGWAGELFF
abundance: NA; d_gene: TRBD1; v_gene: TRBV19; j_gene: TRBJ2-6; CDR3nt: TGTGCCAGCAAGGGACAGGGCTCGTCTGGGGCCAACGTCCTGACTTTC; CDR3aa: CASKGQGSSGANVLTF
abundance: once; d_gene: TRBD1; v_gene: TRBV27; j_gene: TRBJ1-4; CDR3nt: TGTGCCAGCAGTTTCGGGGGACAGCCTAATGAAAAACTGTTTTTT; CDR3aa: CASSFGGQPNEKLFF
abundance: NA; d_gene: TRBD1; v_gene: TRBV6-1; j_gene: TRBJ2-7; CDR3nt: TGTGCCAGCAGTGAAGCGACGAACAGGGGGCGAATAAACGAGCAGTACTTC; CDR3aa: CASSEATNRGRINEQYF
abundance: NA; d_gene: TRBD2; v_gene: TRBV28; j_gene: TRBJ2-1; CDR3nt: TGTGCCAGCGTCCCGGCCCCCGGACTAGCTCCGTTCTTC; CDR3aa: CASVPAPGLAPFF
abundance: NA; d_gene: NA; v_gene: TRBV7-3; j_gene: TRBJ2-2; CDR3nt: TGTGCCAGCAGCTTAATTCCTCGGGGAGTGTCCGGGGAGCTGTTTTTT; CDR3aa: CASSLIPRGVSGELFF
abundance: NA; d_gene: TRBD2; v_gene: TRBV7-9; j_gene: TRBJ2-7; CDR3nt: TGTGCCAGCAGCCCTCGGACTAGCGGGAGTAACTACGAGCAGTACTTC; CDR3aa: CASSPRTSGSNYEQYF
abundance: once; d_gene: TRBD1; v_gene: TRBV14; j_gene: TRBJ2-4; CDR3nt: TGTGCCAGCAGCCAAGGACAGGGTTTAGCCAAAAACATTCAGTACTTC; CDR3aa: CASSQGQGLAKNIQYF